The next 16 T cell receptor beta chains were all read from a single sample in a study of T cell responses to AZD1222 COVID-19 vaccine. Clones were read by immunoSEQ multiplex PCR, and TCRdb kept only the in-frame ones, dropping some. This table holds 170,000 or so clones, 75% to 95% found once. The starting material was peripheral blood, obtained on day 0 of AZD1222 vaccination. The receptors were sampled from an adult in good health.

The chain recombines TRBV5-8 with TRBJ2-4; 9 bases are shared with TRBD1. Trimming removed 0 bases from V and 6 bases from J; junction bases left unmatched: 1. The CDR3 length is 14 residues. From germline, CDR1 is SGHTS and CDR2 YDEGEE. The CDR3 DNA is TGTGCCAGCAGCTTGGGACAGGGGGTAAACATTCAGTACTTC. Translated: CASSLGQGVNIQYF.

V and J are TRBV6-5 and TRBJ1-1; 12 nucleotides match TRBD1. Germline CDR1 MNHEY, CDR2 SVGAGI. The J segment lost 10 bases and the V segment lost 6 bases, leaving 3 bases of the junction unmatched. The CDR3 loop spans 12 amino acids. The CDR3 nucleotides are TGTGCCAGCAGCGGGACAGGGGGCTTAGCTTTCTTT. This sequence encodes CASSGTGGLAFF.

V usage is TRBV7-2 and J usage is TRBJ2-6; no definite D call. The CDR3 is 14 residues long. The germline V gene has CDR1 SGHTA and CDR2 FQGNSA. With 2 bases removed from V and 4 bases from J, the gap between germline ends came to 6 bases. The CDR3 region has the DNA TGTGCCAGCAGCTTACAAAAGGGGGCCAACGTCCTGACTTTC. Translating gives CASSLQKGANVLTF.

The chain recombines TRBV19 with TRBJ2-7; TRBD2 aligns across 7 bases. This CDR3 contains 14 residues. J lost 1 base, V lost 3 bases, and 3 bases had no gene match. Germline assignment: CDR1 LNHDA and CDR2 SQIVND (reference sequence). The chain's CDR3 is CASSIPGLSYEQYF. CDR3 nucleotide sequence: TGTGCCAGTAGTATCCCGGGACTATCCTACGAGCAGTACTTC.

V gene TRBV9 combines with J gene TRBJ1-4, with TRBD1 matching 8 bases. J lost 4 bases, V lost 3 bases, and 5 bases had no gene match. Germline values: CDR1 SGDLS, CDR2 YYNGEE. The CDR3 spans 15 residues. The CDR3 reads CASSAAGGLNEKLFF. Here the CDR3 DNA reads TGTGCCAGCAGCGCTGCAGGGGGCCTTAATGAAAAACTGTTTTTT.

The V call is TRBV5-1, the J call TRBJ2-3; 9 positions match TRBD1. V shed 4 bases and J 0 bases; nucleotides not matched to a gene: 9. Germline V lookup: CDR1 SGHRS, CDR2 YFSETQ. The CDR3 length is 17 residues. For the CDR3, the DNA is TGCGCCAGCAGCGTTGGGACAGGGTATGCTAGCACAGATACGCAGTATTTT. This sequence encodes CASSVGTGYASTDTQYF.

The chain couples TRBV7-9 to TRBJ1-1, with a possible D match to TRBD1 (6 bases). Deletions cut 5 bases from V and 5 bases from J, with 12 bases between. Germline V lookup: CDR1 SEHNR, CDR2 FQNEAQ (reference sequence). The CDR3 is 13 amino acids. In nucleotides, the CDR3 is TGTGCCAGCAGCGGGGGGGCGAGGACTGAAGCTTTCTTT. Translating it yields CASSGGARTEAFF.

The CDR3 is CASSFYRGVGTGELFF. The DNA for the CDR3 is TGTGCCAGCAGTTTTTACCGGGGCGTGGGCACCGGGGAGCTGTTTTTT. The V and J genes are TRBV28 and TRBJ2-2; D may correspond to TRBD1 or TRBD2 (5 bases each). V gave up 3 bases and J gave up 4 bases, with 15 bases separating them. Germline loops: CDR1 MDHEN, CDR2 SYDVKM. The CDR3 runs 16 residues.

This rearrangement joins TRBV25-1 to TRBJ1-4; D is possibly TRBD1 (5 bases). Germline CDR1 is MGHDK and CDR2 is SYGVNS. The CDR3 runs to 15 residues. V dropped 6 bases and J dropped 6 bases, with 17 bases sitting between them. CDR3 amino acids: CASSLSRGWDEKLFF. The CDR3 DNA is TGTGCCAGCAGCCTAAGTAGGGGATGGGATGAAAAACTGTTTTTT.

This sequence joins TRBV7-8 and TRBJ1-1; TRBD1 might be the D (5 bases). CDR3 length equals 14 residues. Looked up from germline, CDR1 is SGHVS and CDR2 is FQNEAQ. Trimming took off 0 bases at V and 1 base at J, with 6 bases between the two ends. CDR3 nucleotides: TGTGCCAGCAGCTTAGCGGGGGGGAACACTGAAGCTTTCTTT. Amino acids: CASSLAGGNTEAFF.

The chain carries TRBV12-3 or TRBV12-4 and TRBJ1-5; tentatively, D is TRBD1 (6 bases). CDR3 length equals 13 residues. V gave up 4 bases and J gave up 2 bases, with 6 bases separating them. The CDR3 nucleotides read TGTGCCAGCAGTTCAGGGGGCAATCAGCCCCAGCATTTT. Its translation: CASSSGGNQPQHF.

V and J are TRBV19 and TRBJ2-7; 7 nucleotides agree with TRBD1. V dropped 4 bases and J dropped 3; count of bases not matched to a gene: 3. Germline CDR1 is LNHDA and CDR2 is SQIVND (reference sequence). The CDR3 is 13 amino acids. The DNA of the CDR3 is TGTGCCAGTAGTAGCAACAGGGGCTACGAGCAGTACTTC. Translating it yields CASSSNRGYEQYF. Together with reference TRBV19 and TRBJ2-7, the CDR3 gives the full variable domain: DGGITQSPKYLFRKEGQNVTLSCEQNLNHDAMYWYRQDPGQGLRLIYYSQIVNDFQKGDIAEGYSVSREKKESFPLTVTSAQKNPTAFYLCASSSNRGYEQYFGPGTRLTVT.

The chain couples TRBV19 to TRBJ2-1; D possibly matches TRBD1 or TRBD2 (6 bases each). The CDR3 loop spans 12 amino acids. The V end lost 8 bases, the J end lost 2 bases, and 7 bases lay between the germline ends. Germline V CDR1 and CDR2: LNHDA, SQIVND (reference sequence). The CDR3, as DNA: TGTGCCAGTCGGGGGCCCTACAATGAGCAGTTCTTC. Protein: CASRGPYNEQFF.

In DNA, the CDR3 is TGTGCCAGCAGCGGATACAGATCTAACTATGGCTACACCTTC. Translated, it gives CASSGYRSNYGYTF. V and J are TRBV9 and TRBJ1-2; D gene uncertain. Trimming removed 3 bases from V and 0 bases from J, with 9 bases in between. The germline gives CDR1 SGDLS, CDR2 YYNGEE. The CDR3 consists of 14 residues.

The chain recombines TRBV14 with TRBJ1-2; D unresolved. The CDR3 extends over 14 amino acids. CDR1 is SGHDN and CDR2 is FVKESK in the germline V gene. Trimming removed 1 base at V and 5 bases at J, with 11 bases between. Written as DNA, the CDR3 is TGTGCCAGCAGCCAAGGCACTGCGGCGTATGGCTACACCTTC. It encodes CASSQGTAAYGYTF. The variable domain in full, with the rest retrieved from reference TRBV14 and TRBJ1-2, is EAGVTQFPSHSVIEKGQTVTLRCDPISGHDNLYWYRRVMGKEIKFLLHFVKESKQDESGMPNNRFLAERTGGTYSTLKVQPAELEDSGVYFCASSQGTAAYGYTFGSGTRLTVV.

The rearrangement uses TRBV29-1 and TRBJ2-7; D uncertain. This CDR3 region has 12 residues. Germline values: CDR1 SQVTM, CDR2 ANQGSEA. V lost 8 bases and J 1 base, leaving 12 bases between the germline ends. The CDR3 sequence is CSTRTDSYEQYF. CDR3 nucleotides: TGCAGCACTCGGACGGATTCCTACGAGCAGTACTTC.